This T cell receptor (beta chain) came from a study of regulatory T cells in long-lasting Graves disease. At the level of the study: A definition of persistent Graves' disease required over 5 years of antithyroid drugs plus positive TSH receptor antibodies.

Building of the TCR beta libraries involved iRepertoire HTBI primers and Arm-PCR of CDR3 regions. TCRdb re-derived calls from the multiplex PCR reads in MiXCR, one entry per CDR3 protein. Here the sample spans around 300,000 distinct CDR3 sequences, roughly a fifth being singletons. Time point of the sample: persistent/refractory GD, antithyroid drugs over 5 years with positive TRAb. PBMC-derived RNA was used for the TCR library. This clonotype has a count of ten or more. The CDR3 covers 14 residues. The ends lost 6 bases at V and 2 bases at J; junction bases unmatched: 6. Germline V gene sequence: CDR1 MNHEY, CDR2 SMNVEV (reference sequence).

This material consisted of peripheral blood mononuclear cells (PBMCs), taken when the disease was refractory, from a patient treated with antithyroid drugs. The sequence came from a female donor with Graves disease. This sequence joins TRBV27 and TRBJ2-7, with 8 bases fitting TRBD1. The DNA of the CDR3 is TGTGCCAGCAGAACAGGGGGATATGCCTACGAGCAGTACTTC. Protein: CASRTGGYAYEQYF.